The TCR beta chain under discussion was sequenced for a study of T cell responses to AZD1222 COVID-19 vaccine. V lost 5 bases and J lost 6; bases outside the gene matches: 7. Germline V gene data show CDR1 as SGHAT and CDR2 as FQNNGV. The CDR3 is 14 residues long. Repertoires were generated with immunoSEQ multiplex PCR, while TCRdb's copy carries only in-frame clones and drops some. The table records about 110,000 clones, under 90% of them present only once. Sequenced material: peripheral blood, taken on day 0 of AZD1222 vaccination. This sequence originates from an adult in good health. The rearrangement links TRBV11-2 to TRBJ2-3; TRBD2 matches 8 bases. CDR3 DNA: TGTGCCAGCAGCCCCCCGGGGGGGCTGGATACGCAGTATTTT. Residues: CASSPPGGLDTQYF.